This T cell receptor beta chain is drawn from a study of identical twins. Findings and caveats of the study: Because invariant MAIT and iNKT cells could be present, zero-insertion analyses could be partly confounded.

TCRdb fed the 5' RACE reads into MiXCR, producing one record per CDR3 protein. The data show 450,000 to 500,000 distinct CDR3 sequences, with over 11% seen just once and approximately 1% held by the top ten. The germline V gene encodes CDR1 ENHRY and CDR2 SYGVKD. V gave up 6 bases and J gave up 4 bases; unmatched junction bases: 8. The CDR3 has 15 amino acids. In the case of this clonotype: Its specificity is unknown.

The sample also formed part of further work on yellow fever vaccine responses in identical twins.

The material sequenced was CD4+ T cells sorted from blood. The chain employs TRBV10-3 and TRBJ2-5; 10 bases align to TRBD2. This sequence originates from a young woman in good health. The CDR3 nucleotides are TGTGCCATCAGCGGACTAGCGGCCATGGTAGAGACCCAGTACTTC. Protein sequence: CAISGLAAMVETQYF.